The clone carrying this T cell receptor beta chain is a singleton in its sample. What it recognizes is unknown. The sample comes from a study of breast tumors, draining lymph nodes, adjacent tissues. Samples came from axillary lymph nodes draining the breast cancer. Study-wide points: Most tumor T cells seemingly derive from lymph node, then expand in tumor. Tumors had less TCR diversity than lymph nodes, more than nontumor tissue. The lymph node origin of tumor T cells was framed as consistent with a hypothesis, not demonstrated.

V gave up 4 bases and J gave up 0 bases, with 10 bases separating them. The CDR3 totals 15 residues. The V gene's germline CDR1 is LGHNT and CDR2 FRNRAP. TCRdb called the multiplex PCR reads again in MiXCR, with one record for every CDR3 protein. This sample carries 200,000 or so distinct CDR3 sequences, around 33% of them seen once, and the ten largest clones take 4% to 5.5%. This sequence joins TRBV12-5 and TRBJ1-5; maybe TRBD1 (5 bases). The source material was axillary lymph node tissue. The sequence was obtained from a female donor with breast cancer. Some clones in this sample may be carry-over from other donors' samples. The CDR3 region is CASGSTGRSNQPQHF. The CDR3 DNA is TGTGCTAGTGGTTCCACGGGACGTAGCAATCAGCCCCAGCATTTT. The full variable domain, its missing parts supplied by reference TRBV12-5 and TRBJ1-5, is DARVTQTPRHKVTEMGQEVTMRCQPILGHNTVFWYRQTMMQGLELLAYFRNRAPLDDSGMPKDRFSAEMPDATLATLKIQPSEPRDSAVYFCASGSTGRSNQPQHFGDGTRLSIL.